The clone carrying this TCR beta chain was found a few times. Antigen specificity is unknown. For TCR beta, libraries came from quantitative 5'-RACE with molecular barcodes. TCRdb re-called the 5' RACE reads through MiXCR, storing one row per CDR3 protein. The table records approximately 400,000 distinct CDR3 sequences, roughly a quarter of them present only once. The sample is drawn from a study of CD8 T cells in ankylosing spondylitis. Whole-study findings and limits: Typical of ankylosing spondylitis blood, it appeared, was a TCR beta motif of eight highly homologous variants. Clones tied to disease were said to be significantly enriched in matched ankylosing spondylitis synovial fluid. The authors found the disease-linked clones to be CD8+ and relatively rare in peripheral blood. A subset of motif variants has previously been described in the synovial fluid and blood of reactive arthritis.

Trimming pared 3 bases from V and 5 bases from J, leaving 11 bases between. The germline CDR1 and CDR2 sequences are SGHAT and FQNNGV. The CDR3 sequence is 14 residues long. This chain links TRBV11-2 with TRBJ2-1, with D perhaps being TRBD1 or TRBD2 (5 bases each). This receptor was obtained from a male donor with ankylosing spondylitis. Sequenced input: blood, either unsorted or a sorted T cell fraction (not recorded which). CDR3 DNA: TGTGCCAGCAGCTTGGGGACCCTAGACAATGAGCAGTTCTTC. Translated: CASSLGTLDNEQFF.